Listed below are T cell receptor beta chains from one sample, sequenced in a study of cytomegalovirus exposure and HLA in healthy donors. TCRdb keeps only in-frame clones here, not all; method: immunoSEQ multiplex PCR. The sample contains around 110,000 clones, roughly 83% of which appear only once. The sequenced sample consisted of PBMCs. These receptors originate from a man aged 30 to 45 in good health and CMV-seropositive. The CDR3 runs from the conserved cysteine through the conserved F or W. Fields, in order: D gene, clone size, V gene, J gene, CDR3 protein, CDR3 DNA. The D gene is left open where the match is weak. Clone size is not always given. Where it is, it says once, few, many or a class for expanded clones.

d_call: TRBD1; clone_size: NA; v_call: TRBV5-1; j_call: TRBJ1-1; cdr3_aa: CASSYTGTAIAAFF; cdr3_nt: TGCGCCAGCAGCTACACCGGGACAGCAATAGCAGCTTTCTTT
d_call: TRBD1; clone_size: once; v_call: TRBV28; j_call: TRBJ1-5; cdr3_aa: CASSPTQGLRNQPQHF; cdr3_nt: TGTGCCAGCAGTCCTACACAGGGGCTACGGAATCAGCCCCAGCATTTT
d_call: NA; clone_size: NA; v_call: TRBV20-1; j_call: TRBJ2-7; cdr3_aa: CSALSGEQYF; cdr3_nt: TGCAGTGCGCTTAGTGGCGAGCAGTACTTC
d_call: TRBD1; clone_size: NA; v_call: TRBV4-2; j_call: TRBJ1-2; cdr3_aa: CASSEDRRTGANYGYTF; cdr3_nt: TGTGCCAGCAGCGAAGACCGAAGGACAGGGGCCAACTATGGCTACACCTTC
d_call: NA; clone_size: NA; v_call: TRBV25-1; j_call: TRBJ2-2; cdr3_aa: CASSERDTGELFF; cdr3_nt: TGTGCCAGCAGTGAACGGGACACCGGGGAGCTGTTTTTT
d_call: NA; clone_size: few; v_call: TRBV9; j_call: TRBJ2-3; cdr3_aa: CASSVDGSTDTQYF; cdr3_nt: TGTGCCAGCAGCGTAGACGGGAGCACAGATACGCAGTATTTT
d_call: TRBD1; clone_size: NA; v_call: TRBV5-5; j_call: TRBJ2-1; cdr3_aa: CASSTSQGYSEQFF; cdr3_nt: TGTGCCAGCAGCACCTCACAGGGGTACAGTGAGCAGTTCTTC
d_call: NA; clone_size: NA; v_call: TRBV5-1; j_call: TRBJ1-1; cdr3_aa: CASSPPDTMNTEAFF; cdr3_nt: TGCGCCAGCAGCCCCCCAGACACCATGAACACTGAAGCTTTCTTT
d_call: TRBD2; clone_size: NA; v_call: TRBV28; j_call: TRBJ2-4; cdr3_aa: CAALTSGGKNIQYF; cdr3_nt: TGTGCCGCCCTGACTAGCGGGGGAAAAAACATTCAGTACTTC
d_call: TRBD2; clone_size: NA; v_call: TRBV2; j_call: TRBJ2-1; cdr3_aa: CASSGPLLAGGPHEQFF; cdr3_nt: TGTGCCAGCAGTGGGCCGTTGCTAGCGGGGGGGCCCCATGAGCAGTTCTTC
d_call: NA; clone_size: few; v_call: TRBV21-1; j_call: TRBJ2-5; cdr3_aa: CASSAPGLVPSETQYF; cdr3_nt: TGTGCCAGCAGCGCACCGGGACTAGTACCCTCGGAGACCCAGTACTTC
d_call: NA; clone_size: NA; v_call: TRBV5-4; j_call: TRBJ2-1; cdr3_aa: CASSLDRSVEQFF; cdr3_nt: TGTGCCAGCAGCTTGGACAGGTCGGTTGAGCAGTTCTTC
d_call: TRBD1; clone_size: NA; v_call: TRBV2; j_call: TRBJ2-7; cdr3_aa: CASRTGGAGYEQYF; cdr3_nt: TGTGCCAGCAGAACAGGGGGAGCCGGCTACGAGCAGTACTTC
d_call: TRBD2; clone_size: NA; v_call: TRBV4-1; j_call: TRBJ2-1; cdr3_aa: CASSQGGGGRPYNEQFF; cdr3_nt: TGCGCCAGCAGCCAAGGGGGGGGCGGGAGGCCCTACAATGAGCAGTTCTTC
d_call: TRBD2; clone_size: NA; v_call: TRBV6-5; j_call: TRBJ2-1; cdr3_aa: CASSYSAGGYHNEQFF; cdr3_nt: TGTGCCAGCAGTTACTCGGCGGGGGGATACCACAATGAGCAGTTCTTC
d_call: TRBD2; clone_size: NA; v_call: TRBV5-4; j_call: TRBJ2-7; cdr3_aa: CASSASGTTYEQYF; cdr3_nt: TGTGCCAGCAGCGCAAGCGGGACCACCTACGAGCAGTACTTC
d_call: TRBD1; clone_size: NA; v_call: TRBV5-1; j_call: TRBJ2-7; cdr3_aa: CASSASGTAYEQYF; cdr3_nt: TGCGCCAGCAGCGCCTCCGGGACAGCCTACGAGCAGTACTTC
d_call: NA; clone_size: NA; v_call: TRBV29-1; j_call: TRBJ2-3; cdr3_aa: CSVSFDTQYF; cdr3_nt: TGCAGCGTGAGCTTCGATACGCAGTATTTT